This T cell receptor (beta chain) comes out of a study of T cell responses to AZD1222 COVID-19 vaccine. This clone was picked up one time. Its specificity is unknown. The CDR3 is 17 residues long. Per the germline V gene, CDR1 is MNHEY and CDR2 is SMNVEV (reference sequence). V lost 5 bases and J lost 5; bases outside the gene matches: 13. Study observations and caveats: Donors, mostly white British, included more females; clonal diversity was possibly underestimated. Regions 160-218 and 743-854 dominated among vaccine-associated CD4 TCRs spanning spike.

TCRdb's table, derived via immunoSEQ multiplex PCR, lists solely in-frame clones and lacks some. The sample holds 150,000 to 180,000 clones, 90% seen once. The specimen comprised peripheral blood, sampled on day 0 of AZD1222 vaccination. This sequence joins TRBV27 and TRBJ1-1; 11 positions match TRBD1. The clonotype originates from an adult in good health. The DNA for the CDR3 is TGTGCCAGCAGTCCGCCGAGGACAGGGGGCGTAAGGACTGAAGCTTTCTTT. Its protein is CASSPPRTGGVRTEAFF.